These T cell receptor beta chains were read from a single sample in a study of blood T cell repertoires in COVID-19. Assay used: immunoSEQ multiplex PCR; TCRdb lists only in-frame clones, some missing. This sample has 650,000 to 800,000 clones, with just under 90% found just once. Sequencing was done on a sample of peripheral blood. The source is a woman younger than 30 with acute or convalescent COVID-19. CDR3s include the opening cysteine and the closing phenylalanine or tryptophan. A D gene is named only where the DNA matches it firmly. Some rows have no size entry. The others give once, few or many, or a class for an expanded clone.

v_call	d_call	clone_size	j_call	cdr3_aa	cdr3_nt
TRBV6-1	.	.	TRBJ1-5	CASSETVINQPQHF	TGTGCCAGCAGTGAAACAGTCATCAATCAGCCCCAGCATTTT
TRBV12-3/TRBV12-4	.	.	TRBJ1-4	CASSWVAGEKLFF	TGTGCCAGCAGTTGGGTCGCGGGGGAAAAACTGTTTTTT
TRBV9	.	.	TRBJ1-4	CASSVAAGSTNEKLFF	TGTGCCAGCAGCGTAGCGGCAGGGTCTACTAATGAAAAACTGTTTTTT
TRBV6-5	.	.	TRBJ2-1	CASTKRGASLNEQFF	TGTGCCAGTACTAAACGGGGGGCCTCTCTCAATGAGCAGTTCTTC
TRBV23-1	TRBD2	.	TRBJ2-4	CASTGLGLAAYKNIQYF	TGCGCCAGCACGGGTCTTGGGCTAGCGGCATACAAAAACATTCAGTACTTC
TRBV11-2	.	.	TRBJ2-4	CASSRAPAALAKNIQYF	TGTGCCAGCAGCCGAGCCCCAGCGGCCCTAGCCAAAAACATTCAGTACTTC
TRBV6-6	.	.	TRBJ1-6	CASSYSDNSPLHF	TGTGCCAGCAGTTACTCCGATAATTCACCCCTCCACTTT
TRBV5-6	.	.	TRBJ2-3	CASSPGQGTDTQYF	TGTGCCAGCAGCCCTGGGCAGGGGACAGATACGCAGTATTTT
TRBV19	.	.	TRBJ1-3	CASSIQGTTGNTIYF	TGTGCCAGTAGTATTCAGGGAACTACTGGAAACACCATATATTTT
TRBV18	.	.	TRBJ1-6	CASSPVSRDSPLHF	TGTGCCAGCTCACCAGTGAGTCGGGATTCACCCCTCCACTTT
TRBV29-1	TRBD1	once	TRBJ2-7	CSVYTGQYYEQYF	TGCAGCGTCTATACGGGACAGTACTACGAGCAGTACTTC
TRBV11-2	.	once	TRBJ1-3	CASSLPGVGNTIYF	TGTGCCAGCAGCTTACCAGGGGTTGGAAACACCATATATTTT
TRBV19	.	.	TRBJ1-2	CASSIAEFYGYTF	TGTGCCAGTAGTATAGCAGAATTCTATGGCTACACCTTC
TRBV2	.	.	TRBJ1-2	CASSELRGSEDYGYTF	TGTGCCAGCAGTGAACTCAGGGGTTCTGAAGACTATGGCTACACCTTC
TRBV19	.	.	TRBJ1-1	CASRPSGEGGAEAFF	TGTGCCAGTAGGCCCTCCGGCGAGGGTGGCGCTGAAGCTTTCTTT
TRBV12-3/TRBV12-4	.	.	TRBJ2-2	CASSLDRGGELFF	TGTGCCAGCAGTTTAGACAGAGGGGGGGAGCTGTTTTTT
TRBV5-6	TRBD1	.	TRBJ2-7	CASSWDVGQGLLYEQYF	TGTGCCAGCAGCTGGGACGTGGGACAGGGCCTTCTATACGAGCAGTACTTC
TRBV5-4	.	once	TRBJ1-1	CASSSTRASATEAFF	TGTGCCAGCAGCTCAACCAGGGCCAGCGCTACTGAAGCTTTCTTT
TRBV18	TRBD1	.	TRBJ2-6	CASSQITDRVLTGANVLTF	TGTGCCAGCTCACAAATCACCGACAGGGTGTTAACTGGGGCCAACGTCCTGACTTTC
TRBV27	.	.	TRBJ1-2	CASSPQESPIYGYTF	TGTGCCAGCAGTCCACAGGAATCACCGATCTATGGCTACACCTTC
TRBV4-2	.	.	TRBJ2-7	CASSQEGGYEQYF	TGTGCCAGCAGCCAAGAAGGAGGGTACGAGCAGTACTTC
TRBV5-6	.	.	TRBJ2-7	CASSSTGAGAYEQYF	TGTGCCAGCAGCTCGACAGGTGCAGGAGCCTACGAGCAGTACTTC
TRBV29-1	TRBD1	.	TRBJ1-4	CSVGQGTNEKLFF	TGCAGCGTCGGACAGGGAACTAATGAAAAACTGTTTTTT
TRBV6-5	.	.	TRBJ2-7	CASSYKTVSYEQYF	TGTGCCAGCAGTTACAAAACAGTGTCCTACGAGCAGTACTTC
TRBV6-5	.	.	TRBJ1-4	CASSYDGDEKLFF	TGTGCCAGCAGTTACGACGGGGATGAAAAACTGTTTTTT
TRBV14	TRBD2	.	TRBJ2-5	CASSAIVAGNKETQYF	TGTGCCAGCAGCGCAATAGTAGCGGGGAACAAAGAGACCCAGTACTTC
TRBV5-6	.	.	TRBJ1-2	CASSLARTEDDGYTF	TGTGCCAGCAGCTTGGCCCGGACAGAAGACGATGGCTACACCTTC
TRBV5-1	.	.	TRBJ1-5	CASSLVGESNQPQHF	TGCGCCAGCAGCTTGGTAGGAGAAAGCAATCAGCCCCAGCATTTT
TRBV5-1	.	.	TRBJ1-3	CASRADSGNTIYF	TGCGCCAGCAGGGCAGATTCTGGAAACACCATATATTTT
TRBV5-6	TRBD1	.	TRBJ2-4	CASSLLSQGVNIQYF	TGTGCCAGCAGCTTGCTCTCCCAGGGGGTAAACATTCAGTACTTC
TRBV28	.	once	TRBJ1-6	CASSLVGSPLHF	TGTGCCAGCAGTTTAGTTGGCTCACCCCTCCACTTT
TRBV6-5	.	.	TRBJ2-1	CASRGASREFF	TGTGCCAGCAGGGGAGCGAGTCGTGAGTTCTTC
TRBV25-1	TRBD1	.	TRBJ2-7	CASSGQLTYEQYF	TGTGCCAGCTCGGGACAGCTAACCTACGAGCAGTACTTC
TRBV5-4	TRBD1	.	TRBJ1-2	CASSWTGARDGYTF	TGTGCCAGCAGCTGGACAGGGGCTCGGGATGGCTACACCTTC
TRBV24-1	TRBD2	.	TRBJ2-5	CATERGETQYF	TGTGCCACCGAGCGGGGAGAGACCCAGTACTTC
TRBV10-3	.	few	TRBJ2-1	CAISENNNEQFF	TGTGCCATCAGTGAGAACAACAATGAGCAGTTCTTC
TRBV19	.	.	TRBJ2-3	CASRMEGWGTDTQYF	TGCGCCAGTAGAATGGAGGGGTGGGGCACAGATACGCAGTATTTT
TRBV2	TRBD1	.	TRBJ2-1	CASRQGDLTYNEQFF	TGTGCCAGCAGGCAGGGGGACCTCACCTACAATGAGCAGTTCTTC
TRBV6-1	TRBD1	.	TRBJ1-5	CASSGSGGFGNQPQHF	TGTGCCAGCAGTGGGTCAGGGGGCTTTGGCAATCAGCCCCAGCATTTT
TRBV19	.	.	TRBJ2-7	CASSITGTYEQYF	TGTGCCAGTAGTATTACAGGGACCTACGAGCAGTACTTC
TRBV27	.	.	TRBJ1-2	CASSSAGVGDGYTF	TGTGCCAGCAGTTCGGCCGGGGTCGGTGATGGCTACACCTTC
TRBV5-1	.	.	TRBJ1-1	CASSLSPGDTEAFF	TGCGCCAGCAGCTTGTCTCCCGGGGACACTGAAGCTTTCTTT